This T cell receptor beta chain was found in a study of blood T cell repertoires in COVID-19. Study in general: Italy, Spain and the United States were the sources of the convalescent and acute COVID-19 samples. T cells, B-cell-depleted T cells, or PBMCs supplied cDNA or gDNA.

Germline V gene data show CDR1 as LNHDA and CDR2 as SQIVND (reference sequence). This CDR3 is 17 amino acids long. Trimming at V came to 5 bases and at J to 0 bases, leaving 8 bases not matched to a gene. Original processing methods: Cell counts per sample came from amplifying reference gene primers. Repertoires were generated with immunoSEQ multiplex PCR, while TCRdb's copy carries only in-frame clones and drops some. V and J calls and clone size follow that table, whereas D and trimming were derived from the DNA. The sample carries 350,000 or so clones, more than 70% recorded once. A Seattle source enrolled patients during active infection and followed them longitudinally.

The chain combines TRBV19 with TRBJ1-5; 9 positions agree with TRBD1. What was sequenced was peripheral blood. The TCR originated in a woman aged 30 to 39 with COVID-19, enrolled during active disease. CDR3 DNA: TGTGCCAGTAGTCCAACCGACAGGGGGAATAGCAATCAGCCCCAGCATTTT. It encodes CASSPTDRGNSNQPQHF.